The T cell receptor beta chain described here comes from a study of blood T cell repertoires in COVID-19. Study-wide context: Researchers got acute and convalescent COVID-19 samples from the United States, Italy and Spain.

Authors' processing steps: Reference gene primers were amplified, and this amplification served to estimate nucleated cell counts. Using immunoSEQ multiplex PCR, the repertoire was profiled, and TCRdb retains in-frame clones only, with some absent. The V and J calls and clone size are taken from that table; D and trimming were inferred from the DNA. The repertoire holds a few hundred thousand clones, with about 85% as singletons. The CDR3 consists of 15 residues. Germline V gene sequence: CDR1 MNHNY, CDR2 SVGAGI (reference sequence). V lost 5 bases to trimming and J lost 4 bases; unmatched junction nucleotides: 9.

This sequence originates from a woman under 30 with acute or convalescent COVID-19. The genes are TRBV6-6 and TRBJ2-7; 9 nucleotides line up with TRBD1. What was sequenced was peripheral blood. CDR3 sequence reads: CASSPNRGQFYEQYF. Here the CDR3 DNA reads TGTGCCAGCAGTCCTAACAGGGGGCAATTTTACGAGCAGTACTTC.